The text below deals with one TCR beta chain. The antigen remains undetermined. The sample comes from a study of OX40 agonist ivuxolimab in advanced cancers. Patients had blood sampled at baseline and again on cycle 4 day 1 and cycle 7 day 1. The table came from immunoSEQ multiplex PCR; TCRdb's copy has only in-frame clones and leaves some out. This table has about 80,000 clones, approximately 95% appearing once. Study outcomes and limitations: Clonal expansion in partial responders at 0.1-3.0 mg/kg ranked among the lowest.

The CDR3 sequence is 15 residues long. Germline CDR1 reads SEHNR; CDR2 reads FQNEAQ (reference sequence). Trimming shortened V by 5 bases and J by 2 bases, and 12 bases separated the two germline ends. This specimen consisted of CD4+ or CD8+ T cells sorted from blood, obtained in a trial of the OX40 agonist ivuxolimab. V and J are TRBV7-9 and TRBJ1-4, with D possibly being TRBD1 (6 bases). The receptor comes from an adult with an advanced solid tumor such as melanoma, head and neck, liver or kidney cancer. The CDR3 region is CASSTPGHTNEKLFF. Written as DNA, the CDR3 is TGTGCCAGCAGCACTCCGGGACACACTAATGAAAAACTGTTTTTT. The whole variable domain, filled in from reference TRBV7-9 and TRBJ1-4, reads DTGVSQNPRHKITKRGQNVTFRCDPISEHNRLYWYRQTLGQGPEFLTYFQNEAQLEKSRLLSDRFSAERPKGSFSTLEIQRTEQGDSAMYLCASSTPGHTNEKLFFGSGTQLSVL.